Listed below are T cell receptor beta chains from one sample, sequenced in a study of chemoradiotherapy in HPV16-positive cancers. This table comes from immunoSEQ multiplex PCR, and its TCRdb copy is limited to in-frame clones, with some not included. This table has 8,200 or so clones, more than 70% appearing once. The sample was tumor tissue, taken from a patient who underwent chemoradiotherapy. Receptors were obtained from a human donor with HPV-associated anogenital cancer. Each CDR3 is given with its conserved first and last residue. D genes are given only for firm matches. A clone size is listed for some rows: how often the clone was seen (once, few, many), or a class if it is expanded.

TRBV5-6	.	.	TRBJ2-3	CASSSGPTPDTQYF	TGTGCCAGCAGCTCCGGCCCCACCCCAGATACGCAGTATTTT
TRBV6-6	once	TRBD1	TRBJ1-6	CASSLMGQGNSPLHF	TGTGCCAGCAGTCTTATGGGACAGGGAAATTCACCCCTCCACTTT
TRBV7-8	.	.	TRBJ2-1	CASSVLRLETGNEQFF	TGTGCCAGCAGCGTCTTACGCCTCGAAACTGGCAATGAGCAGTTCTTC
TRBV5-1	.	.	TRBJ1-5	CASSPSGSVQPQHF	TGCGCCAGCAGCCCCAGCGGCAGTGTACAGCCCCAGCATTTT
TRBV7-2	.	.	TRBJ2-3	CASSLGLAGTDTQYF	TGTGCCAGCAGCTTAGGGTTAGCGGGCACAGATACGCAGTATTTT
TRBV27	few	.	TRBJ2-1	CASSGQGPFGNEQFF	TGTGCCAGCAGTGGTCAGGGTCCGTTTGGGAATGAGCAGTTCTTC
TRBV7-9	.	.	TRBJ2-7	CASSLDGLIYEQYF	TGTGCCAGCAGCTTAGACGGACTGATCTACGAGCAGTACTTC
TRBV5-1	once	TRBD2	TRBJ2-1	CASSLYPGLAHNEQFF	TGCGCCAGCAGCTTATATCCGGGACTAGCCCACAATGAGCAGTTCTTC
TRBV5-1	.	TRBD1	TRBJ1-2	CASSLASQGAPGYTF	TGCGCCAGCAGCTTGGCTTCTCAGGGGGCGCCTGGCTACACCTTC
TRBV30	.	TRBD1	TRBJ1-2	CAWSPGAGQIIYGYTF	TGTGCCTGGAGTCCCGGGGCGGGACAGATAATCTATGGCTACACCTTC
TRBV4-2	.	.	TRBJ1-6	CASSQDEAGPYNSPLHF	TGTGCCAGCAGCCAAGATGAGGCAGGCCCCTATAATTCACCCCTCCACTTT
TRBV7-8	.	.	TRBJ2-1	CASSSGPRTGDGRQFF	TGTGCCAGCAGCTCAGGACCCCGAACCGGGGATGGGAGGCAGTTCTTC
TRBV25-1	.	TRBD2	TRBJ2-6	CASTPSGGASGANVLTF	TGTGCCAGCACCCCCAGCGGGGGAGCCTCTGGGGCCAACGTCCTGACTTTC
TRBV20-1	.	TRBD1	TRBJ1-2	CSASRGEGYTF	TGCAGTGCTAGCAGGGGGGAGGGCTACACCTTC
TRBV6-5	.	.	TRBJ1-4	CAGSLGVTGTNEKLFF	TGTGCCGGCAGTTTAGGGGTTACAGGAACTAATGAAAAACTGTTTTTT
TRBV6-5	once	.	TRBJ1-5	CASSYGPGQPQHF	TGTGCCAGCAGTTACGGACCGGGTCAGCCCCAGCATTTT
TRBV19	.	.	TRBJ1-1	CASSAQTYTEAFF	TGTGCCAGTAGTGCACAGACTTACACTGAAGCTTTCTTT
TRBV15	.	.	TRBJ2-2	CATSMFGGGYTGELFF	TGTGCCACCAGCATGTTCGGTGGCGGCTACACCGGGGAGCTGTTTTTT
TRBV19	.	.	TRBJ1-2	CASSITGGSGYTF	TGTGCCAGTAGTATAACGGGGGGAAGCGGCTACACCTTC
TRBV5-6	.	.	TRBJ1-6	CASSSQGGAGNSPLHF	TGTGCCAGCAGCTCCCAGGGCGGGGCTGGGAATTCACCCCTCCACTTT
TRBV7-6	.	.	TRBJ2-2	CASSLAGGAGYTGELFF	TGTGCCAGCAGCTTAGCTGGCGGAGCAGGGTACACCGGGGAGCTGTTTTTT
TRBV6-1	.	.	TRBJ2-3	CASSEFQLGDTQYF	TGTGCCAGCAGTGAATTCCAACTAGGCGATACGCAGTATTTT
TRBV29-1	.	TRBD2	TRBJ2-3	CSVEGGLAGPPDTQYF	TGCAGCGTTGAGGGGGGACTAGCGGGACCCCCAGATACGCAGTATTTT
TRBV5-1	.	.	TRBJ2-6	CASSLGQATGANVLTF	TGCGCCAGCAGCTTGGGCCAGGCCACTGGGGCCAACGTCCTGACTTTC
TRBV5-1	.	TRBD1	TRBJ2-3	CASSLDRGFADTQYF	TGCGCCAGCAGCTTGGACAGGGGGTTTGCAGATACGCAGTATTTT
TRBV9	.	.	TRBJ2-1	CASSAAGFEQFF	TGTGCCAGCAGCGCGGCGGGGTTTGAGCAGTTCTTC
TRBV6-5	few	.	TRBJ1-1	CASNTVRDSLTEAFF	TGTGCCAGCAATACCGTTAGGGATTCTCTTACTGAAGCTTTCTTT
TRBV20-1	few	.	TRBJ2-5	CSALTKETQYF	TGCAGTGCTCTAACCAAAGAGACCCAGTACTTC
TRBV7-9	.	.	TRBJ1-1	CASSFRSGVNTEAFF	TGTGCCAGCAGCTTTCGATCGGGTGTTAACACTGAAGCTTTCTTT
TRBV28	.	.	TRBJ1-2	CASSLGGPYGYTF	TGTGCCAGCAGTTTGGGGGGCCCCTATGGCTACACCTTC
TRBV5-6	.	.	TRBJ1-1	CASSGTGSNTEAFF	TGTGCCAGCAGCGGTACAGGGTCGAACACTGAAGCTTTCTTT
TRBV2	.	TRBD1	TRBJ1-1	CASRGQGNTEAFF	TGTGCCAGCAGGGGACAGGGGAACACTGAAGCTTTCTTT
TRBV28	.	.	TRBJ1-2	CASSSDGEGGGYTF	TGTGCCAGCAGTTCCGACGGAGAGGGCGGGGGCTACACCTTC
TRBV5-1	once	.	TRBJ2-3	CASSLDGVPDTQYF	TGCGCCAGCAGCCTGGACGGGGTTCCAGATACGCAGTATTTT
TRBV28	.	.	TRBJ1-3	CASSPTGTASGNTIYF	TGTGCCAGCAGTCCTACCGGGACCGCCTCTGGAAACACCATATATTTT
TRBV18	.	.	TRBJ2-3	CASSPTTASADTQYF	TGTGCCAGCTCACCGACGACCGCCAGCGCAGATACGCAGTATTTT
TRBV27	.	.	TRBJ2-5	CASSKRGARETQYF	TGTGCCAGCAGTAAACGGGGGGCCAGAGAGACCCAGTACTTC
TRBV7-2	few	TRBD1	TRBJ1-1	CASSLARTDRVTEAFF	TGTGCCAGCAGCTTAGCTCGGACGGACAGGGTAACTGAAGCTTTCTTT
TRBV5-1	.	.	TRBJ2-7	CASSGDAYEQYF	TGCGCCAGCAGCGGTGATGCCTACGAGCAGTACTTC
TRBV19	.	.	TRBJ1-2	CASSTSSDSTYYGYTF	TGTGCCAGTAGTACCAGCTCGGACAGTACCTACTATGGCTACACCTTC
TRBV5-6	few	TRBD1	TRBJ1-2	CASSLTGEHGYTF	TGTGCCAGCAGCTTGACAGGGGAACATGGCTACACCTTC
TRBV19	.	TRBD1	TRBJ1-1	CASSLDRETEAFF	TGTGCCAGTAGCCTGGACAGGGAAACTGAAGCTTTCTTT
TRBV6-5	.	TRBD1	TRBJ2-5	CASTGQGLETQYF	TGTGCCAGCACCGGACAGGGGTTAGAGACCCAGTACTTC
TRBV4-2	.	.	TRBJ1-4	CASSPSARGGGEKLFF	TGTGCCAGCAGCCCCAGTGCGCGGGGCGGGGGTGAAAAACTGTTTTTT
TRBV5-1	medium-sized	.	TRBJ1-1	CASSLELNTEAFF	TGCGCCAGCAGCTTGGAACTGAACACTGAAGCTTTCTTT
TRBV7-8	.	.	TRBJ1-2	CASSPPSGVYGYTF	TGTGCCAGCAGCCCGCCCTCGGGGGTCTATGGCTACACCTTC
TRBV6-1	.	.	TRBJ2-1	CASSKYSFDEQFF	TGTGCCAGCAGTAAATATTCGTTCGATGAGCAGTTCTTC